This TCR beta chain was obtained from a study of T-cell reconstitution after alpha-beta-depleted transplantation in children. Preparing the TCRbeta library involved the use of unique molecular identifiers. A single record per CDR3 protein comes from TCRdb applying MiXCR to the PCR reads. In the table there are fewer than 400,000 distinct CDR3 sequences, about a fifth of which are singletons. The origin of this receptor is a human donor who donated a stem cell graft to a child with acute myeloid leukemia. This sample comprised PBMCs from the stem cell graft donor, obtained from the stem cell graft.

The CDR3 DNA reads TGTGCCAGCAGTGCCTTGGTGGGGAACACTGAAGCTTTCTTT. As protein: CASSALVGNTEAFF. The gene calls are TRBV12-3 or TRBV12-4 and TRBJ1-1, with no clear D. The V end lost 5 bases, the J end lost 1 base, and 11 bases lay between the germline ends. The CDR3 consists of 14 residues.